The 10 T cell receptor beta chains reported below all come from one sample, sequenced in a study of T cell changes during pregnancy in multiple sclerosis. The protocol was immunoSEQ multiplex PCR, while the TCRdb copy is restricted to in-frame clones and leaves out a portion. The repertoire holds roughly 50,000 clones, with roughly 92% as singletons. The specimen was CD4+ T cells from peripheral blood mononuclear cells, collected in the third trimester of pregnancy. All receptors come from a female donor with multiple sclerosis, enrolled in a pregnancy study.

CDR3 loop: CASIQGYEQYF. The CDR3 coding sequence is TGTGCCAGCATACAGGGGTACGAGCAGTACTTC. The V and J genes are TRBV21-1 and TRBJ2-7; the DNA was not used to check the table's D call, TRBD1. TRBV21-1 is a pseudogene segment. The CDR3 is made up of 11 amino acids.

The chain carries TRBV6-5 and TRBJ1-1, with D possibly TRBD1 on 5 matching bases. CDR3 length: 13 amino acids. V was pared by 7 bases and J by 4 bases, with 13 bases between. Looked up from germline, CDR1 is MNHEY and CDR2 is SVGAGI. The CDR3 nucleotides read TGTGCCAGCAAAAGGGGTTTGAGCACTGAAGCTTTCTTT. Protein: CASKRGLSTEAFF.

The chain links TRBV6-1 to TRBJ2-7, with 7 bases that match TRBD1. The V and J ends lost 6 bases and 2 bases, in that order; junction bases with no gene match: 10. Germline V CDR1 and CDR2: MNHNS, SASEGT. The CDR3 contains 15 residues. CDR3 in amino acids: CASSFRTGEAYEQYF. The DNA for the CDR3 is TGTGCCAGCAGCTTTAGGACAGGTGAAGCCTACGAGCAGTACTTC.

CDR3 amino acids: CASGGLANYEQFF. The DNA of the CDR3 is TGTGCCAGCGGGGGATTAGCGAACTATGAGCAGTTCTTC. The rearrangement uses TRBV19 and TRBJ2-1; a weak D match, TRBD2 (6 bases). V lost 9 bases and J lost 8, with 17 bases in between. Germline V CDR1 and CDR2: LNHDA, SQIVND (reference sequence). This CDR3 is built from 13 residues.

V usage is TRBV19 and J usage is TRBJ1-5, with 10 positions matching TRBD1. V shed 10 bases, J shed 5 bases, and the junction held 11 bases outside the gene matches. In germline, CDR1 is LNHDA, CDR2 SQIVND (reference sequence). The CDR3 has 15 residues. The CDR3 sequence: CATALVGTGDQPQHF. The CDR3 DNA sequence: TGTGCCACCGCGCTTGTTGGGACAGGGGATCAGCCCCAGCATTTT.

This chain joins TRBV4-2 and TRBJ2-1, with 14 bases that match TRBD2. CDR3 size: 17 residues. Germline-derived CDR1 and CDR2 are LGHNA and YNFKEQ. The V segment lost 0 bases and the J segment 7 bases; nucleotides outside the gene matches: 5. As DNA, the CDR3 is TGTGCCAGCAGCCAAGAGGGACTAGCGGGAGCGGATAATGAGCAGTTCTTC. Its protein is CASSQEGLAGADNEQFF.

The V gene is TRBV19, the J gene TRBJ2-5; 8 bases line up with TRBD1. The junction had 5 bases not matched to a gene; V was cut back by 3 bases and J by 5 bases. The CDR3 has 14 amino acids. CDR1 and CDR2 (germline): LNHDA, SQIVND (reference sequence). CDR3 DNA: TGTGCCAGTAGTATGGACAGGGTTCGCGAGACCCAGTACTTC. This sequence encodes CASSMDRVRETQYF. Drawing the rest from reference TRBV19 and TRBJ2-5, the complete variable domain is DGGITQSPKYLFRKEGQNVTLSCEQNLNHDAMYWYRQDPGQGLRLIYYSQIVNDFQKGDIAEGYSVSREKKESFPLTVTSAQKNPTAFYLCASSMDRVRETQYFGPGTRLLVL.

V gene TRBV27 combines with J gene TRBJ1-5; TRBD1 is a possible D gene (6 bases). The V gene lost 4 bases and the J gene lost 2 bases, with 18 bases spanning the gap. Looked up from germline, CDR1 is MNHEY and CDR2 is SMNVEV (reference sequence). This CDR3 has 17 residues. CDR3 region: CASSSLGGGVGNQPQHF. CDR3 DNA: TGTGCCAGCAGTTCCCTCGGCGGGGGCGTAGGCAATCAGCCCCAGCATTTT.

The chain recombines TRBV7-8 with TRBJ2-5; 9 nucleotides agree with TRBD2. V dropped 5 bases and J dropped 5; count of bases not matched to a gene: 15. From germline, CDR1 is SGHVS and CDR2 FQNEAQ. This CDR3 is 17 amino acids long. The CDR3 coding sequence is TGTGCCAGCAGCCCATTAGCGGGAGTGGGTTTTGGGGAGACCCAGTACTTC. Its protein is CASSPLAGVGFGETQYF.

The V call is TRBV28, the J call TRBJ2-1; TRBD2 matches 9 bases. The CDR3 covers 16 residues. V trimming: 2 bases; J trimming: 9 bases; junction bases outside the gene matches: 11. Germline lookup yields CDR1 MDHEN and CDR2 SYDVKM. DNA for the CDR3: TGTGCCAGCAGTTTAATGCGGGAGGGCCGTCGTGGTGAGCAGTTCTTC. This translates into CASSLMREGRRGEQFF.